These 19 T cell receptor beta chains came from one sample sequenced in a study of CD8+ T cells in alopecia areata. RNA extraction and reverse transcription yielded cDNA as sequencing template. Generated by immunoSEQ multiplex PCR, the TCRdb table keeps only in-frame clones and is missing some. The table includes some 120,000 clones, approximately 53% detected once. Sample: CD4+ T cells sorted from blood, taken at week 0. These receptors all come from a human donor with alopecia areata.

The gene calls are TRBV5-6 and TRBJ2-3; TRBD1 or TRBD2 may be the D gene (5 bases each). With 2 bases removed from V and 8 bases from J, the gap between germline ends came to 12 bases. The CDR3 spans 13 residues. CDR1 is SGHDT and CDR2 is YYEEEE in the germline V gene. The CDR3 reads CASSFRGDGTQYF. The CDR3 nucleotides read TGTGCCAGCAGCTTTAGAGGGGACGGTACGCAGTATTTT.

This clone has a handful of counts. The chain links TRBV5-1 to TRBJ2-7; either TRBD1 or TRBD2 may supply D (5 bases each). CDR3 size: 14 residues. V shed 2 bases and J shed 2 bases, with 11 bases lying between them. CDR1 SGHRS and CDR2 YFSETQ come from the germline V gene. The CDR3 reads CASSFGRGAYEQYF. For the CDR3, the DNA is TGCGCCAGCAGCTTCGGAAGAGGGGCCTACGAGCAGTACTTC. The entire variable domain, with the rest obtained from reference TRBV5-1 and TRBJ2-7, is as follows: KAGVTQTPRYLIKTRGQQVTLSCSPISGHRSVSWYQQTPGQGLQFLFEYFSETQRNKGNFPGRFSGRQFSNSRSEMNVSTLELGDSALYLCASSFGRGAYEQYFGPGTRLTVT.

The sample holds a few counts of this clone. V gene TRBV7-2 combines with J gene TRBJ2-1; D not certain. Germline CDR1 SGHTA, CDR2 FQGNSA. Trimming pared 5 bases from V and 8 bases from J, leaving 10 bases between. The CDR3 sequence is 12 residues long. The CDR3 nucleotides read TGTGCCAGCAGCCCTCAGAAAGATGAGCAGTTCTTC. It encodes CASSPQKDEQFF. The entire variable domain, with the rest obtained from reference TRBV7-2 and TRBJ2-1, is as follows: GAGVSQSPSNKVTEKGKDVELRCDPISGHTALYWYRQSLGQGLEFLIYFQGNSAPDKSGLPSDRFSAERTGGSVSTLTIQRTQQEDSAVYLCASSPQKDEQFFGPGTRLTVL.

This clone was seen a single time. The chain combines TRBV18 with TRBJ2-7, with D possibly TRBD1 on 6 matching bases. This CDR3 has 15 residues. V lost 6 bases and J lost 7, with 22 bases in between. Germline V gives CDR1 KGHSH, CDR2 LQKENI. CDR3 coding DNA: TGTGCCAGCTCCCTGCAAGGGGCAGGGGAAGGGGAGCAGTACTTC. Its protein is CASSLQGAGEGEQYF.

V usage is TRBV5-6 and J usage is TRBJ1-6; 7 bases agree with TRBD1. Germline CDR1 and CDR2: SGHDT and YYEEEE. The CDR3 is 12 residues long. After removal of 1 base from V and 14 bases from J, the junction contained 3 bases not matched to a gene. CDR3 sequence (DNA): TGTGCCAGCAGCTTGCTACAGGGGACCCTCCACTTT. Translating it yields CASSLLQGTLHF.

This clone was observed a few times. The CDR3 DNA is TGTGCCAGCAGCTTAGGAGCAGGGCGAACTGAAGCTTTCTTT. This encodes CASSLGAGRTEAFF. This chain links TRBV7-9 with TRBJ1-1; a possible D gene is TRBD1 (5 bases). The germline V gene encodes CDR1 SEHNR and CDR2 FQNEAQ (reference sequence). The CDR3 sequence is 14 residues long. Trimming left V 1 base short and J 5 bases short, with 11 bases between.

This clone turned up a few times. The gene calls are TRBV18 and TRBJ1-1, with D uncertain. This CDR3 has 14 residues. The V end lost 2 bases, the J end lost 4 bases, and 11 bases lay between the germline ends. The germline V gene has CDR1 KGHSH and CDR2 LQKENI. CDR3 amino acids: CASSPIATGTEAFF. CDR3 DNA sequence: TGTGCCAGCTCACCAATTGCCACCGGCACTGAAGCTTTCTTT.

This clone was detected only a few times. This chain joins TRBV10-3 and TRBJ2-7; D not resolved. The CDR3 length is 15 residues. V was clipped by 2 bases and J by 0 bases, with 11 bases between them. Germline assignment: CDR1 ENHRY and CDR2 SYGVKD. The DNA for the CDR3 is TGTGCCATCAGTGAGAGGCCACCGGGCTCCTACGAGCAGTACTTC. The encoded protein is CAISERPPGSYEQYF.

With regard to this clone: One end of the junction varies from germline; a read error may be responsible. The chain combines TRBV10-3 with TRBJ2-2, with D perhaps matching TRBD2 (6 bases). The CDR3 contains 14 residues. The V gene's germline CDR1 is ENHRY and CDR2 SYGVKD. The CDR3 reads CAIGALANTGELFF. DNA for the CDR3: TGTGCCATCGGGGCGCTAGCGAATACCGGGGAGCTGTTTTTT.

V is TRBV6-1 and J is TRBJ1-1; tentatively, D is TRBD1 (5 bases). Trimming stripped 2 bases from V and 1 base from J, with 8 bases between. CDR1 is MNHNS, CDR2 SASEGT, per germline. The CDR3 sequence is 14 residues long. The DNA of the CDR3 is TGTGCCAGCAGTGAATTGGGGGGGAACACTGAAGCTTTCTTT. Encoded protein: CASSELGGNTEAFF.

The sample holds a few counts of this clone. The chain recombines TRBV19 with TRBJ1-2; unclear D gene. The CDR3 extends over 14 amino acids. The ends were cut back, 10 bases at V and 6 bases at J, with 21 bases in the middle. Germline assignment: CDR1 LNHDA and CDR2 SQIVND (reference sequence). This chain's CDR3 is CAKAFKEVLDGYTF. The CDR3, as DNA: TGTGCCAAAGCCTTTAAGGAGGTACTGGATGGCTACACCTTC.

The rearrangement joins TRBV29-1 to TRBJ1-1; 7 nucleotides match TRBD1. The CDR3 covers 13 residues. CDR1 and CDR2 (germline): SQVTM, ANQGSEA. Trimming cost V 5 bases and J 6 bases; bases outside gene matches: 9. CDR3 residues: CSVNHDRAAEAFF. The CDR3 DNA reads TGCAGCGTTAACCACGACAGGGCCGCTGAAGCTTTCTTT.

The rearrangement links TRBV27 to TRBJ2-2, with 9 bases that match TRBD2. Trimming took 6 bases from V and 7 from J; bases not matched to a gene: 12. The germline V gene encodes CDR1 MNHEY and CDR2 SMNVEV (reference sequence). This CDR3 comprises 16 residues. The CDR3 reads CASRVGLAGRIGELFF. In DNA, the CDR3 is TGTGCCAGCAGAGTAGGGCTAGCGGGGAGGATCGGGGAGCTGTTTTTT.

The gene calls are TRBV7-2 and TRBJ1-2; 8 bases are shared with TRBD1. This CDR3 comprises 14 residues. Germline lookup yields CDR1 SGHTA and CDR2 FQGNSA. V lost 1 base to trimming and J lost 9 bases; unmatched junction nucleotides: 7. CDR3 amino acids: CASSLGTDRVSYTF. CDR3 nucleotides: TGTGCCAGCAGCTTAGGCACGGACAGGGTTAGCTACACCTTC.

A single count supports this clone. This chain joins TRBV10-3 and TRBJ2-7, with D possibly being TRBD2 (5 bases). The CDR3 sequence is 13 residues long. The V gene's germline CDR1 is ENHRY and CDR2 SYGVKD. Trimming left V 4 bases short and J 1 base short, with 8 bases between. As DNA, the CDR3 is TGTGCCATCAGTGTACGGGGATCCTACGAGCAGTACTTC. Its translation: CAISVRGSYEQYF.

The chain has TRBV29-1 and TRBJ2-1, with unresolved D. Germline V gene sequence: CDR1 SQVTM, CDR2 ANQGSEA. The CDR3 is 15 residues long. The V and J ends lost 1 base and 1 base respectively, with 11 bases between them. CDR3 bases: TGCAGCGTTGAAGGGCAATCCGATTCCTACAATGAGCAGTTCTTC. It yields the protein CSVEGQSDSYNEQFF.

The rearrangement links TRBV7-9 to TRBJ1-2; D is perhaps TRBD1 (5 bases). CDR1 SEHNR and CDR2 FQNEAQ come from the germline V gene (reference sequence). The CDR3 totals 14 residues. Trimming took 3 bases from V and 6 from J, leaving 14 bases between them. Here the CDR3 DNA reads TGTGCCAGCAGCTTTCAGACAGTATCGCATGGCTACACCTTC. Translation: CASSFQTVSHGYTF.

The rearrangement joins TRBV6-6 to TRBJ1-6, with D uncertain. V lost 5 bases and J lost 8, with 7 bases in between. Germline CDR1 reads MNHNY; CDR2 reads SVGAGI (reference sequence). The CDR3 length is 12 residues. The CDR3 spells CASSAGDSPLHF. The CDR3 DNA is TGTGCCAGCAGTGCGGGTGATTCACCCCTCCACTTT.

The chain recombines TRBV7-2 with TRBJ2-3, with D unclear. The V gene lost 1 base and the J gene lost 0 bases, with 11 bases spanning the gap. This CDR3 region has 16 residues. Germline CDR1 reads SGHTA; CDR2 reads FQGNSA. CDR3 nucleotides: TGTGCCAGCAGCTTAGTGGACCTAACTAGCACAGATACGCAGTATTTT. Translation gives CASSLVDLTSTDTQYF.